Below, 29 T cell receptor beta chains from the same sample are listed, as sequenced in a study of PD-L1 blockade in urothelial cancer. Time point reported: pretreatment peripheral blood. Clones were sequenced by immunoSEQ multiplex PCR, and TCRdb holds only the in-frame ones, with some missing. Among about 55,000 clones, roughly 82% were seen once, and the ten largest hold 1% to 1.5%. This specimen was PBMCs, taken around atezolizumab (anti-PD-L1) treatment. The receptors were sampled from a man aged 50 or older with urothelial cancer.

V gene TRBV29-1 combines with J gene TRBJ1-2; D is uncertain. Germline lookup yields CDR1 SQVTM and CDR2 ANQGSEA. The CDR3 spans 14 residues. V was shortened by 5 bases and J by 3 bases, with 16 bases between the two germline ends. CDR3 nucleotides: TGCAGCGTTCGTGAGACAAACGGCGACTATGGCTACACCTTC. Amino acid sequence: CSVRETNGDYGYTF.

This rearrangement joins TRBV2 to TRBJ1-5; weak D call: TRBD1 (6 bases). Trimming stripped 10 bases from V and 8 bases from J, with 21 bases between. CDR1 is SNHLY, CDR2 FYNNEI, per germline. CDR3 size: 14 residues. As DNA, the CDR3 is TGTGCCACCAGGCAGACAGGAAACCTTGAGCCCCAGCATTTT. It specifies CATRQTGNLEPQHF.

This sequence joins TRBV7-2 and TRBJ1-3; 7 bases fit TRBD1. The length of the CDR3 is 16 residues. The V segment lost 5 bases and the J segment 3 bases; nucleotides outside the gene matches: 10. Germline V gives CDR1 SGHTA, CDR2 FQGNSA. The chain's CDR3 is CASSNDREIVGNTIYF. DNA of the CDR3: TGTGCCAGCAGCAACGACAGGGAGATAGTTGGAAACACCATATATTTT.

Only one count was recorded for this clone. The V and J genes are TRBV10-3 and TRBJ2-2; TRBD1 aligns across 7 bases. This CDR3 spans 15 amino acids. V was clipped by 5 bases and J by 1 base; unmatched bases: 4. Looked up from germline, CDR1 is ENHRY and CDR2 is SYGVKD. The CDR3 nucleotides are TGTGCCATCAGTACGGGACAGCTGAACACCGGGGAGCTGTTTTTT. Translating it yields CAISTGQLNTGELFF.

This clone was seen a handful of times. V and J are TRBV18 and TRBJ2-7; 12 bases match TRBD2. Germline CDR1 is KGHSH and CDR2 is LQKENI. The CDR3 runs to 17 residues. V was pared by 5 bases and J by 2 bases, with 10 bases of the junction left unmatched. The CDR3 DNA reads as TGTGCCAGCTCAACTCGGGCTAGCGGGAGGGCCACCTACGAGCAGTACTTC. Translating gives CASSTRASGRATYEQYF.

The chain employs TRBV15 and TRBJ2-5; 9 positions agree with TRBD1. Germline CDR1 is LNHNV and CDR2 is YYDKDF (reference sequence). J was trimmed by 2 bases and V by 4 bases; bases with no gene match: 5. This CDR3 comprises 15 residues. The CDR3 region is CATSKGQGPQETQYF. DNA of the CDR3: TGTGCCACCAGCAAAGGACAGGGGCCACAAGAGACCCAGTACTTC.

This clone was observed a few times. This sequence joins TRBV7-2 and TRBJ2-1; D possibly corresponds to TRBD2 (7 bases). The CDR3 contains 14 residues. The germline V gene encodes CDR1 SGHTA and CDR2 FQGNSA. V was clipped by 3 bases and J by 7 bases, with 13 bases between them. For the CDR3, the DNA is TGTGCCAGCAGCTTGCGGGGGCTCCAGAATGAGCAGTTCTTC. Residues: CASSLRGLQNEQFF. Variable domain in full (rest from reference TRBV7-2 and TRBJ2-1): GAGVSQSPSNKVTEKGKDVELRCDPISGHTALYWYRQSLGQGLEFLIYFQGNSAPDKSGLPSDRFSAERTGGSVSTLTIQRTQQEDSAVYLCASSLRGLQNEQFFGPGTRLTVL.

This clone was recorded once. This rearrangement joins TRBV5-6 to TRBJ2-2; D call uncertain. The CDR3 has 12 residues. V was trimmed by 0 bases and J by 6 bases, leaving 3 bases between them. Germline loops: CDR1 SGHDT, CDR2 YYEEEE. CDR3 bases: TGTGCCAGCAGCTTGGCCTCCGGGGAGCTGTTTTTT. Its translation is CASSLASGELFF.

CDR3 sequence (DNA): TGTGCCACCGCAGGGGGGGACAGGGGTTACGAGCAGTACTTC. It is translated as CATAGGDRGYEQYF. The chain joins TRBV6-6 to TRBJ2-7, with 10 bases identical to TRBD1. Germline V gene data show CDR1 as MNHNY and CDR2 as SVGAGI (reference sequence). The CDR3 totals 14 residues. The V gene end was trimmed by 10 bases and the J gene end by 4 bases; junction bases not matched to a gene: 10.

A few counts support this clone. This chain joins TRBV6-5 and TRBJ2-7, with 8 nucleotides matching TRBD2. With V trimmed by 4 bases and J by 9 bases, 14 bases remained unmatched. In germline, CDR1 is MNHEY, CDR2 SVGAGI. The CDR3 is 15 amino acids. The CDR3 nucleotides read TGTGCCAGCAGTTCAAGTAGCGGGGCCCTCGCCGGGCAGTACTTC. Translating it yields CASSSSSGALAGQYF.

The gene calls are TRBV19 and TRBJ2-1, with TRBD2 identical over 7 bases. Losses at the gene ends were 3 bases for V and 7 bases for J; bases not matched to a gene: 12. The CDR3 length is 16 residues. Looked up from germline, CDR1 is LNHDA and CDR2 is SQIVND (reference sequence). CDR3 DNA: TGTGCCAGTAGTATCGACCGGGAGGCGAGTAGGAATGAGCAGTTCTTC. Translated, it gives CASSIDREASRNEQFF.

This sequence joins TRBV7-9 and TRBJ2-7, with D possibly matching TRBD1 (5 bases). Between the trimmed V and J ends, which lost 1 base and 0 bases, there was a span of 10 bases. Germline V gene lookup returns CDR1 SEHNR and CDR2 FQNEAQ (reference sequence). The CDR3 length is 15 residues. The CDR3 is CASSLGERGSYEQYF. In DNA, the CDR3 is TGTGCCAGCAGCTTAGGGGAAAGGGGCTCCTACGAGCAGTACTTC.

V gene TRBV5-4 combines with J gene TRBJ2-2; weak D call: TRBD1 (6 bases). This CDR3 has 17 amino acids. V was shortened by 0 bases and J by 6 bases, with 18 bases between the two germline ends. The V gene's germline CDR1 is SGHNT and CDR2 YYREEE (reference sequence). CDR3 in DNA: TGTGCCAGCAGCTTGGCCGAGGGGACAACCCTTCCCGGGGAGCTGTTTTTT. Protein sequence: CASSLAEGTTLPGELFF.

This chain joins TRBV13 and TRBJ1-5; D unclear. The CDR3 is 12 residues long. Per the germline V gene, CDR1 is PRHDT and CDR2 is FYEKMQ (reference sequence). Between the trimmed V and J ends, which lost 2 bases and 5 bases, there was a span of 4 bases. In DNA form, the CDR3 reads TGTGCCAGCAGCTTACCAGATCAGCCCCAGCATTTT. Protein product: CASSLPDQPQHF.

This sequence joins TRBV29-1 and TRBJ2-1, with 7 bases fitting TRBD2. After removal of 3 bases from V and 6 bases from J, the junction contained 8 bases not matched to a gene. The CDR3 is 14 amino acids. Germline V lookup: CDR1 SQVTM, CDR2 ANQGSEA. DNA of the CDR3: TGCAGCGTTGAGGGGGGGACTACGAGCAATGAGCAGTTCTTC. Translated, it gives CSVEGGTTSNEQFF.

This chain connects TRBV11-2 to TRBJ2-5; D perhaps matches TRBD2 (6 bases). The V gene's germline CDR1 is SGHAT and CDR2 FQNNGV. V was clipped by 5 bases and J by 5 bases, with 12 bases between them. The CDR3 sequence is 13 residues long. CDR3 in DNA: TGTGCCAGCAGCCGGACTACCCAGGAGACCCAGTACTTC. This encodes CASSRTTQETQYF.

The CDR3 sequence is CASSNAGANEQFF. The DNA of the CDR3 is TGTGCCAGTAGTAATGCAGGGGCCAATGAGCAGTTCTTC. The rearrangement links TRBV19 to TRBJ2-1, with D possibly TRBD1 on 6 matching bases. Germline CDR1 is LNHDA and CDR2 is SQIVND (reference sequence). Trimming cost V 4 bases and J 6 bases, with 10 bases left between them. The CDR3 contains 13 residues.

The chain has TRBV9 and TRBJ2-7; 8 bases match TRBD1. V lost 3 bases to trimming and J lost 0 bases; unmatched junction nucleotides: 5. This CDR3 has 15 amino acids. Looked up from germline, CDR1 is SGDLS and CDR2 is YYNGEE. The CDR3: CASSGGQGPSYEQYF. As DNA, the CDR3 is TGTGCCAGCAGCGGAGGACAGGGACCCTCCTACGAGCAGTACTTC.

The CDR3 sequence: CAWSAGTGLFNEKLFF. The CDR3 coding sequence is TGTGCCTGGAGTGCCGGGACAGGGTTATTTAATGAAAAACTGTTTTTT. The chain couples TRBV30 to TRBJ1-4; 9 positions agree with TRBD1. The CDR3 extends over 16 amino acids. Germline lookup yields CDR1 GTSNPN and CDR2 SVGIG (reference sequence). Germline trimming cut 1 base from V and 4 bases from J; bases unmatched to any gene: 7.

This sequence joins TRBV19 and TRBJ2-7; D perhaps matches TRBD2 (6 bases). This CDR3 has 14 amino acids. V shed 5 bases and J shed 2 bases, with 13 bases lying between them. CDR1 is LNHDA, CDR2 SQIVND, per germline (reference sequence). The CDR3 DNA sequence: TGTGCCAGTAGTCTTAGCGGTAACCCCTACGAGCAGTACTTC. Protein product: CASSLSGNPYEQYF.

The rearrangement joins TRBV7-9 to TRBJ2-2; D unclear. The germline V and J ends were trimmed by 3 bases and 4 bases, with 9 bases remaining between them. This CDR3 region has 14 residues. Germline V gene data show CDR1 as SEHNR and CDR2 as FQNEAQ (reference sequence). CDR3: CASSLGQVTGELFF. CDR3 in DNA: TGTGCCAGCAGCTTGGGTCAGGTCACCGGGGAGCTGTTTTTT.

The rearrangement joins TRBV6-6 to TRBJ1-5; D is perhaps TRBD1 (6 bases). The CDR3 is made up of 14 amino acids. Germline V gene lookup returns CDR1 MNHNY and CDR2 SVGAGI (reference sequence). Trimming shortened V by 2 bases and J by 7 bases, and 12 bases separated the two germline ends. In DNA form, the CDR3 reads TGTGCCAGCAGTTACCGACAGGTCGACCAGCCCCAGCATTTT. Protein sequence: CASSYRQVDQPQHF.

The genes are TRBV7-6 and TRBJ2-2; 8 bases align to TRBD1. J was trimmed by 7 bases and V by 5 bases; bases with no gene match: 9. CDR3 length: 15 amino acids. The germline V gene has CDR1 SGHVS and CDR2 FNYEAQ. CDR3 sequence (DNA): TGTGCCAGCAGCCCACAGGGGGTTTCGATCGGGGAGCTGTTTTTT. Translating gives CASSPQGVSIGELFF.

V gene TRBV7-3 combines with J gene TRBJ1-1; TRBD1 might be the D (5 bases). The CDR3 runs to 14 residues. The germline V gene encodes CDR1 SGHTA and CDR2 FQGTGA. Trimming took off 2 bases at V and 1 base at J, with 8 bases between the two ends. The CDR3 reads CASSLGGGNTEAFF. The CDR3 DNA reads TGTGCCAGCAGCTTAGGGGGAGGGAACACTGAAGCTTTCTTT.

V gene TRBV7-9 combines with J gene TRBJ1-1, with D perhaps TRBD1 (6 bases). Germline CDR1 reads SEHNR; CDR2 reads FQNEAQ (reference sequence). The CDR3 is 14 residues long. Trimming shortened V by 5 bases and J by 4 bases, and 14 bases separated the two germline ends. The CDR3 region is CASSQTGTPTEAFF. CDR3 in DNA: TGTGCCAGCAGCCAGACCGGGACACCCACTGAAGCTTTCTTT.

V gene TRBV25-1 combines with J gene TRBJ1-3; tentatively, D is TRBD1 (6 bases). Germline V gene lookup returns CDR1 MGHDK and CDR2 SYGVNS. The V gene lost 7 bases and the J gene lost 4 bases, with 23 bases spanning the gap. The CDR3 is 17 residues long. The CDR3 protein is CASTNFRGKGKGNTIYF. The DNA of the CDR3 is TGTGCCAGCACCAACTTCAGGGGAAAGGGGAAAGGAAACACCATATATTTT.

This chain uses TRBV19 with TRBJ2-2; D may be TRBD1 (6 bases). Trimming shortened V by 4 bases and J by 0 bases, and 15 bases separated the two germline ends. The CDR3 spans 17 residues. Germline V gene sequence: CDR1 LNHDA, CDR2 SQIVND (reference sequence). Here the CDR3 DNA reads TGTGCCAGTAGTAGTACGAGGGGGACGGCGAACACCGGGGAGCTGTTTTTT. Protein: CASSSTRGTANTGELFF.

CDR3 residues: CASSLDTHPNTEAFF. The CDR3 region has the DNA TGTGCCAGCAGCCTCGACACCCACCCGAACACTGAAGCTTTCTTT. This rearrangement joins TRBV6-5 to TRBJ1-1, with D unresolved. The CDR3 sequence is 15 residues long. Trimming stripped 6 bases from V and 1 base from J, with 15 bases between. Germline V gene data show CDR1 as MNHEY and CDR2 as SVGAGI.

The chain combines TRBV10-1 with TRBJ2-1, with TRBD2 matching 7 bases. J was trimmed by 4 bases and V by 0 bases; bases with no gene match: 6. Germline V gene data show CDR1 as WNHNN and CDR2 as SYGVQD (reference sequence). This CDR3 has 16 amino acids. The CDR3 region is CASSESIAGWYNEQFF. Written as DNA, the CDR3 is TGCGCCAGCAGTGAGTCGATAGCGGGTTGGTACAATGAGCAGTTCTTC.